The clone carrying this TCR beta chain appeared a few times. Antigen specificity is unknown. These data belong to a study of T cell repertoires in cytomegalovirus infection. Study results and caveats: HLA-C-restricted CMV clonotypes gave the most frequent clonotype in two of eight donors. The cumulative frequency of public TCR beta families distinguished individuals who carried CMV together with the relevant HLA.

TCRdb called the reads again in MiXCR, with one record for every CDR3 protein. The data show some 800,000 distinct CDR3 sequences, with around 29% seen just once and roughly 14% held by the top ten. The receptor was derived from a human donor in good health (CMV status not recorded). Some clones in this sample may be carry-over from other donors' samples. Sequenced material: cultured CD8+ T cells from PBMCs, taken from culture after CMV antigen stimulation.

CDR3 coding DNA: TGCAGCCTCTTCTGGACTAGCGGCAACACAGATACGCAGTATTTT. Translated, it gives CSLFWTSGNTDTQYF. This rearrangement joins TRBV29-1 to TRBJ2-3; TRBD2 matches at 10 bases. Germline V lookup: CDR1 SQVTM, CDR2 ANQGSEA. Losses at the gene ends were 8 bases for V and 2 bases for J; bases not matched to a gene: 10. The CDR3 runs 15 residues.